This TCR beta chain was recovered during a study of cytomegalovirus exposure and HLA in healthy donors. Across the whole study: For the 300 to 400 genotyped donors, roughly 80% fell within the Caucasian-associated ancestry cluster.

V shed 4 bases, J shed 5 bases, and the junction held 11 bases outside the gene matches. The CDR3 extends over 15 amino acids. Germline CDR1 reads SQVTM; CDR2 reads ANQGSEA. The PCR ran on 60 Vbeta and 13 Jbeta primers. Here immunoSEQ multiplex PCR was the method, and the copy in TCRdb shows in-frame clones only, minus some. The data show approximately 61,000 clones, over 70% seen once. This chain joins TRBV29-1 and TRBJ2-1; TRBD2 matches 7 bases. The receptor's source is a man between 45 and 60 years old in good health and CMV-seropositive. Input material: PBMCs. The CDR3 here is CSVVGPSGGNNEQFF. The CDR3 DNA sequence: TGCAGCGTTGTTGGGCCTAGCGGAGGGAACAATGAGCAGTTCTTC.